This T cell receptor beta chain comes out of a study of blood T cell repertoires in COVID-19. The CDR3 covers 12 residues. The germline V and J ends were trimmed by 2 bases and 8 bases, with 9 bases remaining between them. The protocol was immunoSEQ multiplex PCR, while the TCRdb copy is restricted to in-frame clones and leaves out a portion. This table holds 100,000 to 150,000 clones, 70% to 90% found once. This receptor was identified in a man aged 45-65 years with acute or convalescent COVID-19. This chain links TRBV23-1 with TRBJ1-2; D uncertain. TRBV23-1 belongs to the ORF category, with a function that is uncertain. Sequencing input: peripheral blood. CDR3 DNA: TGCGCCAGCAGTCAAGGGCCGGGGGGCTACACCTTC. Protein sequence: CASSQGPGGYTF.